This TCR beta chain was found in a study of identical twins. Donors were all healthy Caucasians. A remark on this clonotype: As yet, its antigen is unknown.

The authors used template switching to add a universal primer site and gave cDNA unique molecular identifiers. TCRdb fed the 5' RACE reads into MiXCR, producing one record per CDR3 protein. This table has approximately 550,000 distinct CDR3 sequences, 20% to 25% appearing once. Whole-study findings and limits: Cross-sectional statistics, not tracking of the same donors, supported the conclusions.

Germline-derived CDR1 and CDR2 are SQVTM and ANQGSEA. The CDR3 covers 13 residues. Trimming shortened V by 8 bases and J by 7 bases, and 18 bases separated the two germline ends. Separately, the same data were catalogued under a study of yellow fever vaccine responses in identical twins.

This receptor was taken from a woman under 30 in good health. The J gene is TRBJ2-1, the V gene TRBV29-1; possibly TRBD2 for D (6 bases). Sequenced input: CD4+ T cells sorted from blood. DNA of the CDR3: TGCAGCATCCGGGACTTTCGGTGGAATGAGCAGTTCTTC. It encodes CSIRDFRWNEQFF.